The entry below describes one TCR beta chain. The antigen is undetermined. The data belong to a study of shared clonotypes between healthy human individuals. Overall study findings and caveats: Rarefaction gave evidence that sorted-subset sequencing remained incomplete despite large depth. Non-shared clonotypes were found to have lower generation probabilities than the clonotypes that were shared by all four of the sorted-subset donors. Donor clonotype sharing was expected to depend on sequencing depth.

Produced via immunoSEQ multiplex PCR; TCRdb's table is partial and in-frame only. The table lists just over 2,000,000 clones, roughly 94% of them singletons. The germline gives CDR1 SGHTA, CDR2 FQGNSA. CDR3 length: 16 amino acids. Trimming at V came to 4 bases and at J to 5 bases, leaving 14 bases not matched to a gene. Source material: naive CD4+ T cells sorted from blood. Subset in this sample: CD45RA+ positively selected. The sequence came from a man aged 18 to 30 in good health. This chain links TRBV7-2 with TRBJ2-7, with 7 bases aligning to TRBD1. CDR3 coding DNA: TGTGCCAGCAGCTCCCTACCGACAGGGCTTGTCGACGAGCAGTACTTC. Residues: CASSSLPTGLVDEQYF. The variable domain in full, completed from reference TRBV7-2 and TRBJ2-7, reads GAGVSQSPSNKVTEKGKDVELRCDPISGHTALYWYRQSLGQGLEFLIYFQGNSAPDKSGLPSDRFSAERTGGSVSTLTIQRTQQEDSAVYLCASSSLPTGLVDEQYFGPGTRLTVT.